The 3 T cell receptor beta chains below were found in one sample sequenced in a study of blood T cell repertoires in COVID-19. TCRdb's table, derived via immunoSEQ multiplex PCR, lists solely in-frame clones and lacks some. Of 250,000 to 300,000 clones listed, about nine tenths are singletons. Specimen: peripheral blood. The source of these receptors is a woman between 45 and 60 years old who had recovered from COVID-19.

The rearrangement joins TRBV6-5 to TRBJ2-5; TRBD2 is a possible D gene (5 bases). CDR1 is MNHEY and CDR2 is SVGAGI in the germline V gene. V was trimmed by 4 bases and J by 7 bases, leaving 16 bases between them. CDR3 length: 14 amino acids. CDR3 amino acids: CASSSTSTRGTQYF. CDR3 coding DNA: TGTGCCAGCAGTTCTACATCGACCCGGGGGACCCAGTACTTC.

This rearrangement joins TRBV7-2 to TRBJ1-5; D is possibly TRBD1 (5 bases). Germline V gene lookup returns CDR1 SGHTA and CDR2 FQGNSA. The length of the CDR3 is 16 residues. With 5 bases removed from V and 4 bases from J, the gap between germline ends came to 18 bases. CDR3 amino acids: CASSPSGVTGNQPQHF. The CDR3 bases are TGTGCCAGCAGCCCATCGGGGGTAACCGGAAATCAGCCCCAGCATTTT.

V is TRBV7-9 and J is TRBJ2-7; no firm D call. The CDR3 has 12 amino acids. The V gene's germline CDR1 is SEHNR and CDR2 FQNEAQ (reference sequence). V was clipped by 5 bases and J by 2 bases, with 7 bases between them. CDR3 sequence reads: CASSPIPYEQYF. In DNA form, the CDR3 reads TGTGCCAGCAGCCCTATTCCCTACGAGCAGTACTTC.